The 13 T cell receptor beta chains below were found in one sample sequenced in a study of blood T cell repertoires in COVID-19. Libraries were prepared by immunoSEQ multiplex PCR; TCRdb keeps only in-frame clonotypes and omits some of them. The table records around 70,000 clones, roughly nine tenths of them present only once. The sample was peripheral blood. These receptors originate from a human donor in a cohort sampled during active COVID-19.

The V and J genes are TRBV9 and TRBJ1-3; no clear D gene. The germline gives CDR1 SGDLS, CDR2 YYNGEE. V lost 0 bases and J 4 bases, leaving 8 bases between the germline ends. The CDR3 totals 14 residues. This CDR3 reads CASSVGVRGNTIYF. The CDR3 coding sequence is TGTGCCAGCAGCGTAGGTGTTAGAGGAAACACCATATATTTT. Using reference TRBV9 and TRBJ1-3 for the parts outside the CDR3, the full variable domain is DSGVTQTPKHLITATGQRVTLRCSPRSGDLSVYWYQQSLDQGLQFLIQYYNGEERAKGNILERFSAQQFPDLHSELNLSSLELGDSALYFCASSVGVRGNTIYFGEGSWLTVV.

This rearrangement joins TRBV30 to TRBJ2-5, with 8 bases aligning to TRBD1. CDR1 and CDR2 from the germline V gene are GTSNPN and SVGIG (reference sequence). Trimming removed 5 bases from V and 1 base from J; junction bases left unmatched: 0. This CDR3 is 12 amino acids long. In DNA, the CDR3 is TGTGCCTGGGACAGGGGCCAAGAGACCCAGTACTTC. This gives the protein CAWDRGQETQYF.

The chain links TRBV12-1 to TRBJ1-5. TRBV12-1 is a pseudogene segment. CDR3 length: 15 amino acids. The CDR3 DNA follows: TGTGCCAGCAGCTTGTTCCGCGGGAACCATCAGCCCCAGCATTTT. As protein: CASSLFRGNHQPQHF.

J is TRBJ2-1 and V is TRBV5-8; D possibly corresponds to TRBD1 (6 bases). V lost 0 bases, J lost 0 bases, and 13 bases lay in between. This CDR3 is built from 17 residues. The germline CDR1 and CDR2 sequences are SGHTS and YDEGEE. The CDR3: CASSLANRVLSYNEQFF. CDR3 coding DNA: TGTGCCAGCAGCTTGGCCAACAGGGTTCTCTCCTACAATGAGCAGTTCTTC.

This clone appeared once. The CDR3 bases are TGTGCCAGCAGCCTGGGGACTAGCGCAGATACGCAGTATTTT. Residues: CASSLGTSADTQYF. The rearrangement links TRBV7-3 to TRBJ2-3, with 10 bases that match TRBD2. J was trimmed by 4 bases and V by 5 bases; bases with no gene match: 3. Germline CDR1 reads SGHTA; CDR2 reads FQGTGA. The CDR3 length is 14 residues.

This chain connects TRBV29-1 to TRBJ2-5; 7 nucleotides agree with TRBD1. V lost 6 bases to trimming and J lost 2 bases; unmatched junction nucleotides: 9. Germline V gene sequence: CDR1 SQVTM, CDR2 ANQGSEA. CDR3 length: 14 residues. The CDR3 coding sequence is TGCAGCGTCTCCCGGACAGGACAACAAGAGACCCAGTACTTC. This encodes CSVSRTGQQETQYF.

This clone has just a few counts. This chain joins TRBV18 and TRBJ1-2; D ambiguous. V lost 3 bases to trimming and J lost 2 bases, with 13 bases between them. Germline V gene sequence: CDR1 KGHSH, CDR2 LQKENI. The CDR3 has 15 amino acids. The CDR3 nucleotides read TGTGCCAGCTCACCTTTAGACACTGGGAACTATGGCTACACCTTC. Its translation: CASSPLDTGNYGYTF.

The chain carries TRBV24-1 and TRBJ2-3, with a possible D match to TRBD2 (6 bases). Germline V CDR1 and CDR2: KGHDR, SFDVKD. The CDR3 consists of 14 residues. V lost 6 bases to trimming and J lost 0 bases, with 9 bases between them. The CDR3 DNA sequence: TGTGCCACCAGTTTGCGGGGCAGCACAGATACGCAGTATTTT. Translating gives CATSLRGSTDTQYF.

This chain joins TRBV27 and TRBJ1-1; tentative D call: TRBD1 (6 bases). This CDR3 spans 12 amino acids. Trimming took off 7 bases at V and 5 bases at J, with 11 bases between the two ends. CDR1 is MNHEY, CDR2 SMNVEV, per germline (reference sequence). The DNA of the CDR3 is TGTGCCAGCAAGCAGGGGATTACTGAAGCTTTCTTT. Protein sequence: CASKQGITEAFF.

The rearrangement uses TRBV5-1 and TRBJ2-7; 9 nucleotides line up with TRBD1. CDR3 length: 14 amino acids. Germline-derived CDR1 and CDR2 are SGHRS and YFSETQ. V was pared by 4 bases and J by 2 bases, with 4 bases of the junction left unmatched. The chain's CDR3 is CASSPGDRAYEQYF. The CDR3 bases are TGCGCCAGCAGCCCGGGGGACAGGGCCTACGAGCAGTACTTC.

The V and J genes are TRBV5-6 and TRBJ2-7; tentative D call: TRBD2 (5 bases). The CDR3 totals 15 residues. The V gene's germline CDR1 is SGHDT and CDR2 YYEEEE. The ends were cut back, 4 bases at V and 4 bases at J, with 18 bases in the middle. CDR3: CASSGPGNALYEQYF. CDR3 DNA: TGTGCCAGCAGCGGCCCGGGAAACGCCCTATACGAGCAGTACTTC.

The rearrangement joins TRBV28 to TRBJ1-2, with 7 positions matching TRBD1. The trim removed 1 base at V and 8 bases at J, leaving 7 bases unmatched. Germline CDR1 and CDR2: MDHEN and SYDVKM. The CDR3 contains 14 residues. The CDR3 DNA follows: TGTGCCAGCAGTTTATTAGAGGGGGCTGTAGGCTACACCTTC. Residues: CASSLLEGAVGYTF.

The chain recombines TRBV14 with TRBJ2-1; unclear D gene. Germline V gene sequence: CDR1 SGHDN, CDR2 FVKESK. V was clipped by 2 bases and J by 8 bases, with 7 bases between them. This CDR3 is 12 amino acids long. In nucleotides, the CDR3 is TGTGCCAGCAGCCAAAAGCTGGATGAGCAGTTCTTC. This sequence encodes CASSQKLDEQFF.